This T cell receptor beta chain stems from a study of T cells expressing NK-cell markers. TCRdb reprocessed the 5' RACE reads; each CDR3 protein has one entry and no DNA is given. Its listing shows around 470,000 distinct CDR3 sequences. The V gene's germline CDR1 is KGHDR and CDR2 SFDVKD. The CDR3 runs to 16 residues. The specimen sequenced was blood T cells: a sorted CD56 or NKG2C T cell subset, CD4+ or CD8+ T cells, or bulk PBMC T cells (not recorded which). This chain links TRBV24-1 with TRBJ2-2; TCRdb proposes TRBD2, but this gene call is untestable without DNA. This TCR came from a woman aged 45-60 years in good health. The CDR3 here is CATSDRDWKNTGELFF.